This T cell receptor (beta chain) was identified during a study of cytomegalovirus exposure and HLA in healthy donors. Study-level findings and limits: A missense DCLRE1C variant was associated with V- and J-gene trimming of TCR beta chains in a later analysis, and an independent cohort replicated the association. Most TCR sequences proved rare, with some public TCRs found in many donors.

PCR used 60 Vbeta primers and 13 Jbeta primers. Data came from immunoSEQ multiplex PCR; TCRdb stores just in-frame clones and leaves some out. The data show 200,000 or so clones, 84% seen once. With respect to this clone: The target antigen is unknown.

Germline-derived CDR1 and CDR2 are SGDLS and YYNGEE. The trim removed 3 bases at V and 4 bases at J, leaving 14 bases unmatched. This CDR3 is 20 amino acids long. The source is a boy between 10 and 17 years old in good health and CMV-seronegative. Source material: PBMCs. The chain couples TRBV9 to TRBJ2-6, with 12 bases lining up with TRBD2. The CDR3 region is CASSALGLAGSDAGANVLTF. For the CDR3, the DNA is TGTGCCAGCAGCGCCCTGGGACTAGCGGGCTCCGACGCAGGGGCCAACGTCCTGACTTTC.